The sample holds many counts of the clone carrying this T cell receptor (beta chain). The antigen remains undetermined. These data come from a study of CD8 T cells in ankylosing spondylitis. In TCRdb, the 5' RACE reads were re-called with MiXCR into one record per CDR3 protein. Of approximately 150,000 distinct CDR3 sequences in the sample, 30% to 35% were seen once. Regarding the study as a whole: Some motif variants were previously reported in reactive arthritis synovial fluid and blood. The study looked at matched synovial fluid samples from ankylosing spondylitis patients. Disease-linked clones were reported to be significantly enriched there. The study identified a TCR beta motif of fewer than 10 highly homologous variants that appeared characteristic of ankylosing spondylitis blood. Clones linked to disease, bearing a CD8+ phenotype, were relatively rare in peripheral blood.

Sample: synovial fluid, either unsorted or a sorted T cell fraction (not recorded which). This clonotype was sampled from a male donor with ankylosing spondylitis.

The CDR3 spells CASSNELAYHYNEQFF. CDR3 coding DNA: TGTGCCAGCAGCAATGAACTAGCGTACCACTACAATGAGCAGTTCTTC. The chain carries TRBV21-1 and TRBJ2-1; TRBD2 was called by the table and not checked on the DNA. TRBV21-1 constitutes a pseudogene. The CDR3 consists of 16 residues.